The 27 T cell receptor beta chains listed next were all sequenced from one sample in a study of shared clonotypes between healthy human individuals (dated by TCRdb to 2020 to 2021). Libraries were prepared through the immunoSEQ multiplex PCR assay. TCRdb mirrors the immuneACCESS table, restricted to in-frame sequences. Some clones are absent from its copies; in checked studies, under half trace to an unresolved V gene, and the reason for the others is unknown. Within this sample are about 600,000 clones, with roughly four fifths of them counted one time only. Of the sample, 9.5% to 15% falls within the top ten clones. The sequenced sample consisted of PBMCs. These receptors originate from a middle-aged woman in good health. Some clones in this sample may be carry-over from other donors' samples.

This clone appeared a single time. The chain is built from TRBV5-8 and TRBJ2-3; TRBD2 matches at 7 bases. Germline loops: CDR1 SGHTS, CDR2 YDEGEE. The CDR3 is 17 residues long. Trimming removed 4 bases from V and 0 bases from J; junction bases left unmatched: 11. CDR3 residues: CASSPNRVAGSTDTQYF. In nucleotides, the CDR3 is TGTGCCAGCAGCCCCAACCGGGTAGCGGGTAGCACAGATACGCAGTATTTT. The variable domain in full, with the rest retrieved from reference TRBV5-8 and TRBJ2-3, is EAGVTQSPTHLIKTRGQQATLRCSPISGHTSVYWYQQALGLGLQFLLWYDEGEERNRGNFPPRFSGRQFPNYSSELNVNALELEDSALYLCASSPNRVAGSTDTQYFGPGTRLTVL.

The chain combines TRBV4-1 with TRBJ1-4; 10 bases line up with TRBD1. CDR3 length: 16 amino acids. J was trimmed by 2 bases and V by 6 bases; bases with no gene match: 6. Germline V gene lookup returns CDR1 MGHRA and CDR2 YSYEKL. The CDR3 bases are TGCGCCAGCAGAACGGACAGGGGGAGGACTAATGAAAAACTGTTTTTT. It is translated as CASRTDRGRTNEKLFF.

V gene TRBV29-1 combines with J gene TRBJ2-7, with TRBD1 identical over 10 bases. The CDR3 consists of 14 residues. CDR1 is SQVTM and CDR2 is ANQGSEA in the germline V gene. V lost 1 base, J lost 7 bases, and 7 bases stayed unmatched. The CDR3, as DNA: TGCAGCGTTGAAGGGGACAGGGGCAGAACGGAGCAGTACTTC. Its protein is CSVEGDRGRTEQYF.

V and J are TRBV5-1 and TRBJ2-1; D not resolved. Germline V gene data show CDR1 as SGHRS and CDR2 as YFSETQ. V shed 0 bases and J shed 4 bases, with 14 bases lying between them. The CDR3 runs 16 residues. The CDR3 is CASSLATDLLYNEQFF. The CDR3, as DNA: TGCGCCAGCAGCTTGGCTACGGACCTCTTATACAATGAGCAGTTCTTC.

This chain connects TRBV7-9 to TRBJ2-3; weak D call: TRBD2 (6 bases). CDR3 size: 15 residues. Trimming took off 6 bases at V and 1 base at J, with 14 bases between the two ends. In germline, CDR1 is SEHNR, CDR2 FQNEAQ (reference sequence). The CDR3 coding sequence is TGTGCCAGCAGACCAAATAGCGGCGGCACAGATACGCAGTATTTT. This sequence encodes CASRPNSGGTDTQYF.

The V gene is TRBV5-1, the J gene TRBJ2-5; 7 nucleotides agree with TRBD2. This CDR3 spans 13 amino acids. V gave up 4 bases and J gave up 5 bases; unmatched junction bases: 5. Germline assignment: CDR1 SGHRS and CDR2 YFSETQ. The CDR3 nucleotides are TGCGCCAGCAGCCAACTAGCGAGCGAGACCCAGTACTTC. Amino acid sequence: CASSQLASETQYF.

The rearrangement links TRBV5-6 to TRBJ2-1; 11 bases agree with TRBD1. CDR3 length: 15 residues. The germline V gene encodes CDR1 SGHDT and CDR2 YYEEEE. V was pared by 4 bases and J by 7 bases, with 7 bases of the junction left unmatched. CDR3 loop: CASSLGQGARNEQFF. CDR3 sequence (DNA): TGTGCCAGCAGCCTCGGACAGGGGGCGAGGAATGAGCAGTTCTTC.

The genes are TRBV29-1 and TRBJ2-3; tentatively, D is TRBD1 (5 bases). The ends were cut back, 3 bases at V and 1 base at J, with 11 bases in the middle. Germline-derived CDR1 and CDR2 are SQVTM and ANQGSEA. The CDR3 totals 14 residues. The CDR3 here is CSVEAKTGTDTQYF. The DNA of the CDR3 is TGCAGCGTTGAGGCTAAGACAGGCACAGATACGCAGTATTTT.

This sequence joins TRBV27 and TRBJ2-5; 7 bases agree with TRBD2. The CDR3 has 14 amino acids. Trimming at V came to 6 bases and at J to 5 bases, leaving 9 bases not matched to a gene. CDR1 and CDR2 from the germline V gene are MNHEY and SMNVEV (reference sequence). The CDR3 loop reads CASRGFGGIETQYF. In DNA form, the CDR3 reads TGTGCCAGCAGGGGATTCGGGGGGATTGAGACCCAGTACTTC.

This chain joins TRBV7-9 and TRBJ2-7, with D perhaps given as TRBD1 or TRBD2 (5 bases each). Germline V lookup: CDR1 SEHNR, CDR2 FQNEAQ (reference sequence). The CDR3 is made up of 15 amino acids. V lost 5 bases, J lost 0 bases, and 14 bases lay in between. The CDR3 sequence: CASSPWQGASYEQYF. The CDR3 DNA is TGTGCCAGCAGCCCCTGGCAGGGAGCCTCCTACGAGCAGTACTTC. The complete variable domain, with remaining parts taken from reference TRBV7-9 and TRBJ2-7, reads DTGVSQNPRHKITKRGQNVTFRCDPISEHNRLYWYRQTLGQGPEFLTYFQNEAQLEKSRLLSDRFSAERPKGSFSTLEIQRTEQGDSAMYLCASSPWQGASYEQYFGPGTRLTVT.

This clone was counted a few times. The CDR3 DNA follows: TGCGCCAGCAGCCAAGATAGGACGAACAATGAGCAGTTCTTC. Protein sequence: CASSQDRTNNEQFF. The chain has TRBV4-3 and TRBJ2-1; D not certain. Trimming took off 0 bases at V and 5 bases at J, with 8 bases between the two ends. CDR1 and CDR2 from the germline V gene are LGHNA and YSLEER. The CDR3 totals 14 residues.

The chain carries TRBV5-1 and TRBJ1-2; D not resolved. Germline lookup yields CDR1 SGHRS and CDR2 YFSETQ. V dropped 1 base and J dropped 4 bases, with 11 bases sitting between them. The CDR3 runs to 14 residues. The CDR3, as DNA: TGCGCCAGCAGCTTGAGCGGCCAGCCCTATGGCTACACCTTC. This translates into CASSLSGQPYGYTF.

The chain joins TRBV27 to TRBJ2-7, with D perhaps matching TRBD1 or TRBD2 (5 bases each). V lost 5 bases to trimming and J lost 2 bases, with 16 bases between them. The CDR3 runs to 15 residues. Germline values: CDR1 MNHEY, CDR2 SMNVEV (reference sequence). CDR3 sequence (DNA): TGTGCCAGCAGTCCTCGGAGAGGGGCGGCCTACGAGCAGTACTTC. This gives the protein CASSPRRGAAYEQYF.

This chain uses TRBV7-9 with TRBJ2-3; tentative D call: TRBD2 (6 bases). The CDR3 is made up of 14 amino acids. The germline CDR1 and CDR2 sequences are SEHNR and FQNEAQ (reference sequence). Trimming stripped 5 bases from V and 5 bases from J, with 14 bases between. The CDR3 loop is CASSLGGPGDTQYF. The CDR3 nucleotides read TGTGCCAGCAGCCTCGGAGGGCCAGGAGATACGCAGTATTTT.

This rearrangement joins TRBV2 to TRBJ2-3; no firm D call. The CDR3 runs to 16 residues. V was shortened by 2 bases and J by 4 bases, with 16 bases between the two germline ends. From germline, CDR1 is SNHLY and CDR2 FYNNEI. The CDR3 nucleotides are TGTGCCAGCAGTGAAAGGTCAGTCGCGACCGCAGATACGCAGTATTTT. It encodes CASSERSVATADTQYF.

The table lists this clone with a count of one. V usage is TRBV2 and J usage is TRBJ2-7; D is ambiguous. CDR3 length: 13 residues. The germline CDR1 and CDR2 sequences are SNHLY and FYNNEI. The germline V and J ends were trimmed by 0 bases and 9 bases, with 12 bases remaining between them. CDR3 amino acids: CASSEAELSRQYF. CDR3 DNA sequence: TGTGCCAGCAGTGAAGCGGAGCTATCAAGGCAGTACTTC.

The chain employs TRBV5-6 and TRBJ1-2; TRBD1 agrees at 8 bases. The germline gives CDR1 SGHDT, CDR2 YYEEEE. The CDR3 covers 13 residues. Unmatched junction bases numbered 7, after V lost 5 bases and J lost 7 bases. The CDR3 DNA reads as TGTGCCAGCAGTCCGGACAGGGACAGTGGCTACACCTTC. Its protein is CASSPDRDSGYTF. Variable domain in full (rest from reference TRBV5-6 and TRBJ1-2): DAGVTQSPTHLIKTRGQQVTLRCSPKSGHDTVSWYQQALGQGPQFIFQYYEEEERQRGNFPDRFSGHQFPNYSSELNVNALLLGDSALYLCASSPDRDSGYTFGSGTRLTVV.

The chain couples TRBV28 to TRBJ2-7, with 7 bases aligning to TRBD2. Germline V gene lookup returns CDR1 MDHEN and CDR2 SYDVKM. This CDR3 has 16 residues. The ends lost 5 bases at V and 3 bases at J; junction bases unmatched: 13. The CDR3 here is CASSPPRTRGLYEQYF. In DNA, the CDR3 is TGTGCCAGCAGTCCCCCAAGGACTAGAGGGCTCTACGAGCAGTACTTC.

The genes are TRBV28 and TRBJ2-2; TRBD2 agrees at 7 bases. CDR3 length equals 15 residues. V was pared by 3 bases and J by 4 bases, with 5 bases of the junction left unmatched. Germline loops: CDR1 MDHEN, CDR2 SYDVKM. In nucleotides, the CDR3 is TGTGCCAGCAGTTTGGGCGGGAGCTTCACCGGGGAGCTGTTTTTT. Translated: CASSLGGSFTGELFF.

This clone was counted a few times. This chain links TRBV7-2 with TRBJ2-3, with D possibly TRBD2 on 6 matching bases. Between the trimmed V and J ends, which lost 5 bases and 0 bases, there was a span of 9 bases. Per germline, CDR1 SGHTA and CDR2 FQGNSA. The CDR3 sequence is 14 residues long. Here the CDR3 reads CASSRDWSTDTQYF. CDR3 nucleotides: TGTGCCAGCAGCCGGGACTGGAGCACAGATACGCAGTATTTT.

Many counts were recorded for this clone. Additional DNA sequences in this sample encode the identical CDR3. The gene calls are TRBV15 and TRBJ2-7, with 9 bases fitting TRBD1. CDR1 and CDR2 (germline): LNHNV, YYDKDF (reference sequence). The CDR3 runs to 17 residues. Trimming at V came to 0 bases and at J to 2 bases, leaving 8 bases not matched to a gene. The CDR3 DNA is TGTGCCACCAGCAGAGATCTCATCGGACAGGGGACCTACGAGCAGTACTTC. Its translation: CATSRDLIGQGTYEQYF.

Only one count was recorded for this clone. A read error is the likely source, as a far larger clone sits one nucleotide away. At the DNA level, this CDR3 is encoded by other sequences in the same sample as well. V usage is TRBV6-1 and J usage is TRBJ2-5; D gene ambiguous. The CDR3 is made up of 15 amino acids. The germline V gene has CDR1 MNHNS and CDR2 SASEGT. Trimming removed 2 bases at V and 11 bases at J, with 21 bases between. The CDR3 DNA reads as TGTGCCAGCAGTGAAAGAGCGACAAGCTCCTATGAGCAGTACTTC. As protein: CASSERATSSYEQYF.

CDR3 amino acids: CASSLVLAGGVTGELFF. CDR3 DNA sequence: TGTGCCAGCAGCTTAGTGCTAGCGGGAGGGGTCACCGGGGAGCTGTTTTTT. The V and J genes are TRBV7-8 and TRBJ2-2, with TRBD2 matching over 12 bases. The CDR3 runs to 17 residues. Germline V gene data show CDR1 as SGHVS and CDR2 as FQNEAQ. V lost 1 base and J lost 4; bases outside the gene matches: 4.

The J gene is TRBJ2-2, the V gene TRBV18, with TRBD2 matching over 10 bases. The CDR3 is made up of 16 amino acids. Trimming took 4 bases from V and 4 from J; bases not matched to a gene: 6. From germline, CDR1 is KGHSH and CDR2 LQKENI. Here the CDR3 DNA reads TGTGCCAGCTCACTAGGACTAGCGGCCCCCACCGGGGAGCTGTTTTTT. Protein product: CASSLGLAAPTGELFF.

Only a few counts were recorded for this clone. The rearrangement uses TRBV21-1 and TRBJ2-1; the DNA was not used to check the table's D call, TRBD2. TRBV21-1 is described as a pseudogene. The CDR3 contains 17 residues. The DNA for the CDR3 is TGTGCCAGCAGCAAAGGCATACTAGCGGGAGGGCACAATGAGCAGTTCTTC. Encoded protein: CASSKGILAGGHNEQFF.

The chain recombines TRBV7-2 with TRBJ1-1; D gene ambiguous. CDR1 and CDR2 (germline): SGHTA, FQGNSA. The CDR3 runs to 13 residues. The V end lost 7 bases, the J end lost 1 base, and 10 bases lay between the germline ends. The CDR3 DNA follows: TGTGCCAGCAACGGACGCCCGAACACTGAAGCTTTCTTT. This encodes CASNGRPNTEAFF.

A few counts support this clone. CDR3 nucleotide sequence: TGTGCCATCAGTGAGATCGGCTACGAGCAGTACTTC. Protein: CAISEIGYEQYF. The chain links TRBV10-3 to TRBJ2-7; D is ambiguous. Germline V gene data show CDR1 as ENHRY and CDR2 as SYGVKD. The CDR3 is 12 amino acids. V lost 2 bases to trimming and J lost 3 bases, with 5 bases between them.